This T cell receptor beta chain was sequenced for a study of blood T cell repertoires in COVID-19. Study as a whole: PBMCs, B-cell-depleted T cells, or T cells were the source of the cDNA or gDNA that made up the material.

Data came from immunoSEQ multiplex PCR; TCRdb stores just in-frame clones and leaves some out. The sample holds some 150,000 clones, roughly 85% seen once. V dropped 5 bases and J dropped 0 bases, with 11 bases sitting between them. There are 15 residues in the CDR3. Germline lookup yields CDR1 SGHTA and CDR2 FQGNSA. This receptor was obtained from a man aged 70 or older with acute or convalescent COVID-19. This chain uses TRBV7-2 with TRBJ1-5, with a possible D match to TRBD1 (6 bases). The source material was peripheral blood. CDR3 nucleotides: TGTGCCAGCAGCCAACAGGGAAATAGCAATCAGCCCCAGCATTTT. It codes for CASSQQGNSNQPQHF.